This T cell receptor (beta chain) is drawn from a study of blood T cell repertoires in COVID-19. Original methodology: For nucleated cells, counts were estimated from reference gene primer amplification. Sequenced by immunoSEQ multiplex PCR; TCRdb stores in-frame clones only, minus some. D and trimming come from the DNA, and the V and J calls and clone size come from that table. Of 350,000 to 450,000 clones listed, roughly nine tenths are singletons. The cohort comprised adults aged roughly 18 to 95 years residing in approximately 22 US areas. Sequencing was done on a sample of PBMCs or T cells enriched from blood (not recorded which). This TCR came from a man aged 25-40 years who had recovered from COVID-19.

Here the CDR3 DNA reads TGTGCCAGCCCTCATGGGACAGACTACACAGATACGCAGTATTTT. Translated, it gives CASPHGTDYTDTQYF. The V call is TRBV27, the J call TRBJ2-3; TRBD1 matches at 7 bases. The ends lost 8 bases at V and 2 bases at J; junction bases unmatched: 10. Germline lookup yields CDR1 MNHEY and CDR2 SMNVEV (reference sequence). This CDR3 is built from 15 residues.